Below, 8 T cell receptor beta chains from the same sample are listed, as sequenced in a study of early T cells in non-severe SARS-CoV-2 infection. TCRdb recomputed calls from the 5' RACE reads with MiXCR, one row per CDR3 protein. The table shows 62,000 or so distinct CDR3 sequences, with 7% to 10% occurring only once. The sample here was whole blood, taken at baseline. The receptors here all came from an adult who was a healthcare worker with PCR-confirmed SARS-CoV-2 infection or an uninfected control (not recorded which).

This clonotype occurred many times. The V and J genes are TRBV20-1 and TRBJ2-5; weak D call: TRBD1 (5 bases). V lost 0 bases and J lost 2, with 13 bases in between. The CDR3 loop spans 15 amino acids. Germline V gene lookup returns CDR1 DFQATT and CDR2 SNEGSKA (reference sequence). The CDR3 nucleotides read TGCAGTGCTAGAGATTCTAGGGGAAAGCAAGAGACCCAGTACTTC. Translated, it gives CSARDSRGKQETQYF.

This clonotype has at least ten counts. V is TRBV5-8 and J is TRBJ1-1, with TRBD1 matching 8 bases. V shed 0 bases and J 5 bases; nucleotides not matched to a gene: 6. CDR1 is SGHTS, CDR2 YDEGEE, per germline. CDR3 length: 15 amino acids. CDR3 DNA: TGTGCCAGCAGCTTGGTTGGACAGGGAATAACTGAAGCTTTCTTT. Translating gives CASSLVGQGITEAFF.

This clonotype has a count of ten or more. The CDR3 here is CASSPLPGQDYGYTF. CDR3 DNA: TGTGCCAGCTCACCCTTACCGGGGCAGGACTATGGCTACACCTTC. This sequence joins TRBV18 and TRBJ1-2; TRBD1 is a possible D gene (5 bases). Trimming pared 3 bases from V and 3 bases from J, leaving 14 bases between. The CDR3 contains 15 residues. The germline V gene has CDR1 KGHSH and CDR2 LQKENI.

At least ten counts were recorded for this clonotype. The gene calls are TRBV6-6 and TRBJ2-1; 11 bases are shared with TRBD1. The CDR3 consists of 16 residues. The germline V gene has CDR1 MNHNY and CDR2 SVGAGI (reference sequence). V trimming: 5 bases; J trimming: 1 base; junction bases outside the gene matches: 4. This CDR3 is CASSRTGGGSYNEQFF. CDR3 DNA: TGTGCCAGCAGTAGGACAGGGGGCGGTTCCTACAATGAGCAGTTCTTC.

This clonotype showed up many times. The rearrangement links TRBV5-4 to TRBJ2-7, with D tentatively TRBD2 (6 bases). Trimming took 4 bases from V and 3 from J, leaving 8 bases between them. Germline assignment: CDR1 SGHNT and CDR2 YYREEE (reference sequence). The CDR3 extends over 12 amino acids. The CDR3 loop is CASSPGSYEQYF. The CDR3 region has the DNA TGTGCCAGCAGCCCCGGGAGCTACGAGCAGTACTTC.

This clonotype turned up a few times. V usage is TRBV2 and J usage is TRBJ2-5, with 10 bases that match TRBD1. V lost 8 bases and J lost 5; bases outside the gene matches: 11. Germline CDR1 reads SNHLY; CDR2 reads FYNNEI. The CDR3 runs to 15 residues. CDR3 sequence reads: CASESRDRGWETQYF. Here the CDR3 DNA reads TGTGCCAGCGAGTCCCGGGACAGGGGATGGGAGACCCAGTACTTC.

This clonotype was recorded many times. V is TRBV12-3 or TRBV12-4 and J is TRBJ1-2, with D unclear. CDR3 length equals 13 residues. Between the trimmed V and J ends, which lost 8 bases and 1 base, there was a span of 11 bases. The CDR3 loop is CASAPRVNYGYTF. DNA for the CDR3: TGTGCCAGCGCCCCCCGGGTTAACTATGGCTACACCTTC.

This clonotype was seen only a few times. V is TRBV11-2 and J is TRBJ2-5, with D uncertain. The V end lost 1 base, the J end lost 4 bases, and 7 bases lay between the germline ends. The CDR3 has 13 amino acids. CDR1 and CDR2 (germline): SGHAT, FQNNGV. This CDR3 is CASSLGRLETQYF. CDR3 in DNA: TGTGCCAGCAGCTTAGGTCGCTTAGAGACCCAGTACTTC.